One and the same sample provided the 5 T cell receptor beta chains below, sequenced in a study of shared clonotypes between healthy human individuals. Sequencing was performed with immunoSEQ multiplex PCR; in TCRdb, only in-frame clones are kept and a portion is missing. The data show approximately 2.5 million clones, 80% to 95% seen once. Sequencing was carried out using naive CD4+ T cells from PBMCs. Subset: CD45RA+ positively selected. These receptors came from a young man in good health. Some clones in this sample may be carry-over from other donors' samples.

The rearrangement joins TRBV4-3 to TRBJ2-5; a possible D gene is TRBD2 (6 bases). The V end lost 8 bases, the J end lost 5 bases, and 15 bases lay between the germline ends. The CDR3 totals 13 residues. CDR1 and CDR2 (germline): LGHNA, YSLEER. CDR3 coding DNA: TGCGCCAGCTCCCTGGCCGGAGGGGAGACCCAGTACTTC. Translating gives CASSLAGGETQYF.

This chain uses TRBV11-3 with TRBJ2-3, with D unresolved. The V end lost 1 base, the J end lost 0 bases, and 17 bases lay between the germline ends. CDR1 and CDR2 from the germline V gene are SGHNT and YENEEA. This CDR3 spans 18 amino acids. CDR3 protein: CASSLGDRFKTSTDTQYF. The CDR3 DNA follows: TGTGCCAGCAGCTTAGGTGACCGCTTCAAAACTAGCACAGATACGCAGTATTTT.

This clone appeared once. The V call is TRBV28, the J call TRBJ2-3, with 9 bases lining up with TRBD2. Germline V gene lookup returns CDR1 MDHEN and CDR2 SYDVKM. V was clipped by 2 bases and J by 1 base; unmatched bases: 10. The CDR3 consists of 18 residues. This CDR3 reads CASSLRASGVARTDTQYF. CDR3 DNA: TGTGCCAGCAGTTTAAGGGCTAGCGGGGTTGCACGCACAGATACGCAGTATTTT.

The genes are TRBV2 and TRBJ1-2; a possible D gene is TRBD1 (5 bases). The V end lost 5 bases, the J end lost 4 bases, and 11 bases lay between the germline ends. CDR1 SNHLY and CDR2 FYNNEI come from the germline V gene. This CDR3 region has 13 residues. This chain's CDR3 is CASSITGPYGYTF. The DNA for the CDR3 is TGTGCCAGCAGTATCACAGGTCCCTATGGCTACACCTTC.

This clone was recorded only once. The chain recombines TRBV5-1 with TRBJ1-4, with D uncertain. The germline CDR1 and CDR2 sequences are SGHRS and YFSETQ. The V gene lost 1 base and the J gene lost 8 bases, with 9 bases spanning the gap. The CDR3 loop spans 13 amino acids. CDR3 bases: TGCGCCAGCAGCTTGACGTTAGAGGAAAAACTGTTTTTT. Its translation is CASSLTLEEKLFF.